One and the same sample provided the 2 T cell receptor beta chains below, sequenced in a study of tumor-infiltrating lymphocytes in primary liver carcinoma. TCR beta cDNA was prepared out of around 460 ng total RNA by means of a constant-region primer. ARM-PCR, slightly modified, supplied the TCR beta libraries through three nested multiplex PCR rounds. The first two PCR rounds used TRBV1-TRBV30 primers with a Cbeta primer, roughly 10 cycles each. MiXCR, run by TCRdb on the multiplex PCR reads, gives a single entry per CDR3 protein. The sample includes 150,000 to 200,000 distinct CDR3 sequences, 50% to 75% of them seen just once. Blood RNA originated from unsorted whole blood, with germline DNA additionally extracted. Sequencing used peripheral blood. These receptors were obtained from a man aged 35-49 years with primary liver carcinoma and hepatitis B virus infection.

The J gene is TRBJ2-5, the V gene TRBV5-4; possibly TRBD2 for D (6 bases). The germline V gene encodes CDR1 SGHNT and CDR2 YYREEE (reference sequence). There are 16 residues in the CDR3. The V gene lost 0 bases and the J gene lost 0 bases, with 12 bases spanning the gap. CDR3 protein: CASSLGGRFNQETQYF. The CDR3 nucleotides read TGTGCCAGCAGCTTGGGGGGGAGGTTCAACCAAGAGACCCAGTACTTC. Complete variable domain (other parts from reference TRBV5-4 and TRBJ2-5): ETGVTQSPTHLIKTRGQQVTLRCSSQSGHNTVSWYQQALGQGPQFIFQYYREEENGRGNFPPRFSGLQFPNYSSELNVNALELDDSALYLCASSLGGRFNQETQYFGPGTRLLVL.

This chain joins TRBV6-1 and TRBJ2-1, with D perhaps assigned TRBD1 or TRBD2 (7 bases each). Germline CDR1 and CDR2: MNHNS and SASEGT. Trimming took off 3 bases at V and 6 bases at J, with 21 bases between the two ends. The CDR3 contains 17 residues. For the CDR3, the DNA is TGTGCCAGCAGTGACAGGGGGGGGACTAAGGCCGGCAATGAGCAGTTCTTC. Protein sequence: CASSDRGGTKAGNEQFF.